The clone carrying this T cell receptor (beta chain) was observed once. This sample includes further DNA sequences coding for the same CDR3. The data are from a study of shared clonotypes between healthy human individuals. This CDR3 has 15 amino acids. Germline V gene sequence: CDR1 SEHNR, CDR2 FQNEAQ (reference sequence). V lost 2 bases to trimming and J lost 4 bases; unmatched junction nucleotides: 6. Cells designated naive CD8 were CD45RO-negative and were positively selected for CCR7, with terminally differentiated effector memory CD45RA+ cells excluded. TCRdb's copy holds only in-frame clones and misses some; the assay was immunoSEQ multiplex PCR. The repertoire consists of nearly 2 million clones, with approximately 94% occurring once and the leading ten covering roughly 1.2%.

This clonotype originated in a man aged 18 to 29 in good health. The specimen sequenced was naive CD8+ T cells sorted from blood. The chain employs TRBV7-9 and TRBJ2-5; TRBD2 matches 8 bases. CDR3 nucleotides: TGTGCCAGCAGCTTATCACTTGCGGGAGGAGAGACCCAGTACTTC. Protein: CASSLSLAGGETQYF.